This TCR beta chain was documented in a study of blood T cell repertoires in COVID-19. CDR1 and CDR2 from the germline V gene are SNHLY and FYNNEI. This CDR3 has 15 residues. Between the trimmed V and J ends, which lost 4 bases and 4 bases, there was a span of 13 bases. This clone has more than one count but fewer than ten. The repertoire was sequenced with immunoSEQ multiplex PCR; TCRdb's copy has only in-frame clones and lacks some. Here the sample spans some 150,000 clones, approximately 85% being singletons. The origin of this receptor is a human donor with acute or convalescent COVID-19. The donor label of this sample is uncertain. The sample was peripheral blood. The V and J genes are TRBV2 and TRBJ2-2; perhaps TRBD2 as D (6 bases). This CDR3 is CASSGGRERTGELFF. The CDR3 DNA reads TGTGCCAGCAGTGGTGGTCGGGAGCGCACCGGGGAGCTGTTTTTT. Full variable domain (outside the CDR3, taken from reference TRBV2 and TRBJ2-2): EPEVTQTPSHQVTQMGQEVILRCVPISNHLYFYWYRQILGQKVEFLVSFYNNEISEKSEIFDDQFSVERPDGSNFTLKIRSTKLEDSAMYFCASSGGRERTGELFFGEGSRLTVL.